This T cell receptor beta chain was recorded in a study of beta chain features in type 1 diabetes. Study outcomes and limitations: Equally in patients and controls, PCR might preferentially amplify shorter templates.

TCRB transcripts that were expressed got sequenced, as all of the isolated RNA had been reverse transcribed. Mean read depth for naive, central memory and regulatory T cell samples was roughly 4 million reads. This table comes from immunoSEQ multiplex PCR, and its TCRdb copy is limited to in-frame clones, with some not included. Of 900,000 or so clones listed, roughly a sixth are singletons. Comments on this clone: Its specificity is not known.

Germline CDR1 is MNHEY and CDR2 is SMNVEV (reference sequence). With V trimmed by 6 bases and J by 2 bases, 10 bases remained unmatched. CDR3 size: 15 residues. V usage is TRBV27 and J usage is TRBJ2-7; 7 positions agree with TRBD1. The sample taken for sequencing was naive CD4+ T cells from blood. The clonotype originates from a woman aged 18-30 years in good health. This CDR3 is CASSRGQWATYEQYF. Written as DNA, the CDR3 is TGTGCCAGCAGCCGGGGACAGTGGGCAACCTACGAGCAGTACTTC.